These 20 T cell receptor beta chains share one sample of origin, sequenced in a study of blood T cell repertoires in COVID-19. The method was immunoSEQ multiplex PCR; TCRdb's version includes in-frame clones alone and lacks a portion of them. The sample records a few hundred thousand clones, roughly nine tenths being singletons. Material for sequencing was PBMCs or T cells enriched from blood (not recorded which). The source is a human donor in a cohort exposed to, infected with or recovered from COVID-19 (not recorded which). The donor label of this sample is uncertain.

J is TRBJ2-7 and V is TRBV19; D may be TRBD2 (6 bases). The germline gives CDR1 LNHDA, CDR2 SQIVND (reference sequence). The CDR3 sequence is 12 residues long. Trimming left V 5 bases short and J 4 bases short, with 9 bases between. CDR3 nucleotides: TGTGCCAGTAGTGCAGGACTATACGAGCAGTACTTC. Its translation: CASSAGLYEQYF.

CDR3 bases: TGTGCCAGCACCCCCCCGGGGGTCTATGGCTACACCTTC. Residues: CASTPPGVYGYTF. This chain connects TRBV6-2 or TRBV6-3 to TRBJ1-2; possibly TRBD1 for D (5 bases). Per germline, CDR1 MNHEY and CDR2 SVGEGT. V was shortened by 7 bases and J by 4 bases, with 13 bases between the two germline ends. The CDR3 length is 13 residues.

V usage is TRBV27 and J usage is TRBJ1-1, with D tentatively TRBD1 (5 bases). CDR3 length: 17 amino acids. V gave up 5 bases and J gave up 4 bases, with 23 bases separating them. Germline V CDR1 and CDR2: MNHEY, SMNVEV (reference sequence). The CDR3 sequence is CASSPGLRGKKGTEAFF. The CDR3 bases are TGTGCCAGCAGTCCGGGCCTTCGGGGGAAAAAGGGCACTGAAGCTTTCTTT.

The rearrangement joins TRBV12-3 or TRBV12-4 to TRBJ2-5, with 8 nucleotides matching TRBD1. The length of the CDR3 is 13 residues. V gave up 5 bases and J gave up 3 bases; unmatched junction bases: 2. CDR3 in DNA: TGTGCCAGCAGTGGACAGGGAGAAGAGACCCAGTACTTC. It is translated as CASSGQGEETQYF.

In the case of this clone: A junction boundary mismatches the germline segment, possibly from a read error. The CDR3 DNA reads as TGCAGCGTAGATACAGGGAACGCTGAAGCTTTCTTT. It is translated as CSVDTGNAEAFF. The chain carries TRBV29-1 and TRBJ1-1, with D possibly TRBD1 on 6 matching bases. The CDR3 sequence is 12 residues long. Per germline, CDR1 SQVTM and CDR2 ANQGSEA.

The CDR3 sequence: CASSQVGDRRSLPYQPQHF. CDR3 sequence (DNA): TGTGCCAGCAGCCAAGTGGGGGACAGGCGAAGCCTCCCTTATCAGCCCCAGCATTTT. The gene calls are TRBV27 and TRBJ1-5; TRBD1 agrees at 8 bases. The CDR3 length is 19 residues. Germline V lookup: CDR1 MNHEY, CDR2 SMNVEV (reference sequence). V was pared by 6 bases and J by 5 bases, with 21 bases of the junction left unmatched.

The genes are TRBV6-5 and TRBJ2-7; 7 nucleotides match TRBD1. The J segment lost 0 bases and the V segment lost 6 bases, leaving 8 bases of the junction unmatched. The CDR3 spans 15 residues. CDR1 and CDR2 (germline): MNHEY, SVGAGI. The CDR3 region has the DNA TGTGCCAGCAGGGTCCGGGACAGAAGCTCCTACGAGCAGTACTTC. Amino acids: CASRVRDRSSYEQYF.

The genes are TRBV25-1 and TRBJ1-1; weak D call: TRBD1 (5 bases). The CDR3 spans 15 residues. Germline V gene lookup returns CDR1 MGHDK and CDR2 SYGVNS. V lost 6 bases, J lost 6 bases, and 20 bases lay in between. In DNA form, the CDR3 reads TGTGCCAGCAGACCGCGGGACCAGGGATGGGCTGAAGCTTTCTTT. It specifies CASRPRDQGWAEAFF.

This clone was seen only once. The chain has TRBV7-2 and TRBJ1-6; no reliable D call. This CDR3 has 14 amino acids. CDR1 is SGHTA and CDR2 is FQGNSA in the germline V gene. V lost 5 bases to trimming and J lost 5 bases, with 10 bases between them. The CDR3 region has the DNA TGTGCCAGCAGCCAATTGTTCAATAATTCACCCCTCCACTTT. Translating it yields CASSQLFNNSPLHF.

CDR3 residues: CASSPSGQSTDTQYF. The CDR3 nucleotides are TGTGCCAGCAGCCCCTCGGGACAAAGCACAGATACGCAGTATTTT. This chain links TRBV5-6 with TRBJ2-3, with D possibly matching TRBD1 (6 bases). V lost 4 bases to trimming and J lost 0 bases, with 12 bases between them. This CDR3 is built from 15 residues. The germline V gene encodes CDR1 SGHDT and CDR2 YYEEEE.

This rearrangement joins TRBV30 to TRBJ1-4; TRBD1 might be the D (6 bases). Germline-derived CDR1 and CDR2 are GTSNPN and SVGIG (reference sequence). This CDR3 contains 15 residues. Trimming stripped 6 bases from V and 5 bases from J, with 19 bases between. The CDR3 loop is CACFRRGRGNEKLFF. The CDR3 DNA sequence: TGTGCCTGCTTTCGTCGGGGCAGGGGAAATGAAAAACTGTTTTTT.

V and J are TRBV4-1 and TRBJ1-5, with D possibly TRBD1 on 5 matching bases. Trimming removed 0 bases at V and 7 bases at J, with 16 bases between. CDR3 length equals 16 residues. CDR1 MGHRA and CDR2 YSYEKL come from the germline V gene. The CDR3 region has the DNA TGCGCCAGCAGCCAAGATGGGCAGGGAGGGAGACAGCCCCAGCATTTT. This encodes CASSQDGQGGRQPQHF.

In its sample, this clone was seen once. This rearrangement joins TRBV30 to TRBJ1-1; D uncertain. CDR1 GTSNPN and CDR2 SVGIG come from the germline V gene (reference sequence). This CDR3 is 13 amino acids long. V was shortened by 1 base and J by 1 base, with 7 bases between the two germline ends. CDR3 in DNA: TGTGCCTGGAGTGGACACGGGAACACTGAAGCTTTCTTT. This gives the protein CAWSGHGNTEAFF.

The CDR3 DNA reads as TGTGCCAGCAGCAAAGCGCTCGGTGTTGGTCAGCCCCAGCATTTT. Encoded protein: CASSKALGVGQPQHF. The chain carries TRBV21-1 and TRBJ1-5. TRBV21-1 is a listed pseudogene. This CDR3 is 15 amino acids long.

The CDR3 DNA reads TGTGCCAGCAGCGCGGGGACAGAGAAAATGAACACTGAAGCTTTCTTT. Protein: CASSAGTEKMNTEAFF. The chain recombines TRBV9 with TRBJ1-1, with TRBD1 matching 7 bases. Trimming at V came to 3 bases and at J to 0 bases, leaving 8 bases not matched to a gene. Germline V gives CDR1 SGDLS, CDR2 YYNGEE. The CDR3 contains 16 residues. Using reference TRBV9 and TRBJ1-1 for the parts outside the CDR3, the full variable domain is DSGVTQTPKHLITATGQRVTLRCSPRSGDLSVYWYQQSLDQGLQFLIQYYNGEERAKGNILERFSAQQFPDLHSELNLSSLELGDSALYFCASSAGTEKMNTEAFFGQGTRLTVV.

This chain links TRBV6-5 with TRBJ1-1; 9 bases are a match to TRBD1. Germline V gene sequence: CDR1 MNHEY, CDR2 SVGAGI. V was clipped by 6 bases and J by 4 bases; unmatched bases: 3. CDR3 length: 13 amino acids. The CDR3 sequence is CASRPDRGTEAFF. The CDR3 bases are TGTGCCAGCAGACCGGACAGGGGCACTGAAGCTTTCTTT.

CDR3 amino acids: CASSYTGEGGNQPQHF. The CDR3 DNA is TGTGCCAGCAGTTATACAGGAGAAGGTGGCAATCAGCCCCAGCATTTT. The genes are TRBV6-6 and TRBJ1-5; possible D gene TRBD1, 5 bases. The CDR3 totals 16 residues. Germline V CDR1 and CDR2: MNHNY, SVGAGI (reference sequence). V was pared by 3 bases and J by 2 bases, with 14 bases between.

The chain carries TRBV5-4 and TRBJ2-7, with 8 bases matching TRBD1. The CDR3 is made up of 14 amino acids. From germline, CDR1 is SGHNT and CDR2 YYREEE (reference sequence). V dropped 3 bases and J dropped 2; count of bases not matched to a gene: 4. As DNA, the CDR3 is TGTGCCAGCAGCTCCCGACAGGGGACCTACGAGCAGTACTTC. Translating it yields CASSSRQGTYEQYF.

This chain links TRBV30 with TRBJ1-2, with 7 bases lining up with TRBD1. With V trimmed by 8 bases and J by 2 bases, 5 bases remained unmatched. The CDR3 has 12 amino acids. In germline, CDR1 is GTSNPN, CDR2 SVGIG (reference sequence). CDR3 amino acids: CARDSGNYGYTF. Written as DNA, the CDR3 is TGTGCCCGGGACAGCGGCAACTATGGCTACACCTTC.

The V call is TRBV7-9, the J call TRBJ1-6; D might be TRBD1 (5 bases). Germline V CDR1 and CDR2: SEHNR, FQNEAQ (reference sequence). The V end lost 4 bases, the J end lost 8 bases, and 18 bases lay between the germline ends. The CDR3 consists of 16 residues. For the CDR3, the DNA is TGTGCCAGCAGCTCCTCAGGAGGGGCTACGCATTCACCCCTCCACTTT. It specifies CASSSSGGATHSPLHF.